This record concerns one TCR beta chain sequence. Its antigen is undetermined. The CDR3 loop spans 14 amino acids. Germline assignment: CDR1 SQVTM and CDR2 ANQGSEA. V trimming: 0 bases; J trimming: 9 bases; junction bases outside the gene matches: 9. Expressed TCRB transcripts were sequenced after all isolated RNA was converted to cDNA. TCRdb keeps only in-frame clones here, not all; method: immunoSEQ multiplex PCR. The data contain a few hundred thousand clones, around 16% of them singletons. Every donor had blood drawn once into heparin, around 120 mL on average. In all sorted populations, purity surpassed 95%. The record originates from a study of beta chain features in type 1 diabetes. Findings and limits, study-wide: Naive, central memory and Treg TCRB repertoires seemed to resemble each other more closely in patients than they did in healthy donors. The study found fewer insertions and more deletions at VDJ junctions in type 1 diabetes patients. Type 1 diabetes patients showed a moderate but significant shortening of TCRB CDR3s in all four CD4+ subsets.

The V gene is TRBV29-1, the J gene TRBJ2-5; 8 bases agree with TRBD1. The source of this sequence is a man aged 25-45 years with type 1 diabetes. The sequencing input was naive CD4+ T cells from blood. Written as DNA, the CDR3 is TGCAGCGTTGAAGATGGGCTCCAGGGGGCACCCCAGTACTTC. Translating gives CSVEDGLQGAPQYF.